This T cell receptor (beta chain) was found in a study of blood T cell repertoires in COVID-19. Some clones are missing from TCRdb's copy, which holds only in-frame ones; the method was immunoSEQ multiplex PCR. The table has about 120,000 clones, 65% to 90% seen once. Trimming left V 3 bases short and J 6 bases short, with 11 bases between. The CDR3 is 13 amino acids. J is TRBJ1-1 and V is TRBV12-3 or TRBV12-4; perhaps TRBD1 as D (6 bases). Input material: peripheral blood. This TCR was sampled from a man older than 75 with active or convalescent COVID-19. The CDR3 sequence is CASSFGQSAEAFF. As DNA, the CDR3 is TGTGCCAGCAGTTTCGGACAGAGCGCTGAAGCTTTCTTT.